In this sample, the clone carrying this T cell receptor (beta chain) turned up once. Its antigen remains unknown. Using immunoSEQ multiplex PCR, the repertoire was profiled, and TCRdb retains in-frame clones only, with some absent. The sample consists of tens of thousands of clones, about 95% of them appearing once. This entry belongs to a study of T cell clonotyping in hematopoietic cell transplantation. Overall study findings and caveats: Higher Inverse Simpson Index values in graft donor and pretransplant recipient predicted broader posttransplant TCR diversity. Few recipient clonotypes overlapped donors; over 95% were de novo at given depth.

The V gene lost 6 bases and the J gene lost 5 bases, with 13 bases spanning the gap. Per the germline V gene, CDR1 is MNHEY and CDR2 is SVGAGI. This CDR3 spans 13 amino acids. V and J are TRBV6-5 and TRBJ2-5; D is perhaps TRBD1 or TRBD2 (6 bases each). Sequencing was performed on peripheral blood mononuclear cells. The TCR was taken from a man aged 25 to 40 in good health. Some clones in this sample may be carry-over from other donors' samples. As DNA, the CDR3 is TGTGCCAGCAGGGCCGGGGGCGTGGAGACCCAGTACTTC. Protein sequence: CASRAGGVETQYF.